This TCR beta chain was observed in a study of shared clonotypes between healthy human individuals. Study-level information: The donors, a couple of women and a few men, were aged 18 to 49.

V lost 4 bases and J 4 bases, leaving 14 bases between the germline ends. The CDR3 consists of 14 residues. Germline-derived CDR1 and CDR2 are SGHAT and FQNNGV. The authors distributed each subset's genomic DNA evenly over several immunoSEQ plates. Profiled with immunoSEQ multiplex PCR; TCRdb holds only in-frame clones, not every one. Seen here are roughly 1.4 million clones, around 98.5% observed once, and the top ten hold 0.36%. Regarding this clone: Its antigen is not identified.

General observations from the study: Collection of samples was limited to blood; tissue repertoires likely differ.

The study separated CD4+ cells into CD45RA+ naive and CD45RA-negative memory subsets. Sequenced input: naive CD4+ T cells sorted from blood. Subset reported: CD45RA+ positively selected. The sequence was collected from a man aged 25-40 years in good health. This chain uses TRBV11-2 with TRBJ2-7, with D perhaps matching TRBD1 or TRBD2 (5 bases each). CDR3 residues: CASSSIRGTYEQYF. DNA for the CDR3: TGTGCCAGCAGCTCAATCCGGGGCACATACGAGCAGTACTTC. Full variable domain (remainder filled in from reference TRBV11-2 and TRBJ2-7): EAGVAQSPRYKIIEKRQSVAFWCNPISGHATLYWYQQILGQGPKLLIQFQNNGVVDDSQLPKDRFSAERLKGVDSTLKIQPAKLEDSAVYLCASSSIRGTYEQYFGPGTRLTVT.